This T cell receptor (beta chain) was sequenced in a study of T cell repertoires in cytomegalovirus infection. Across the whole study: The public TCR beta signatures pointed to both CMV infection and matching HLA type.

The CDR3 has 16 amino acids. Germline V gives CDR1 SGHVS, CDR2 FQNEAQ. Trimming stripped 1 base from V and 2 bases from J, with 14 bases between. TCRdb re-called the reads through MiXCR, storing one row per CDR3 protein. The repertoire holds some 180,000 distinct CDR3 sequences, with roughly 20% as singletons. Input material: PBMCs. The TCR sequence derives from a human donor in good health (CMV status not recorded). Some clones in this sample may be carry-over from other donors' samples. The chain combines TRBV7-8 with TRBJ1-2; D perhaps matches TRBD1 (5 bases). The CDR3 region is CASSLEGRLANYGYTF. CDR3 in DNA: TGTGCCAGCAGCTTAGAGGGGAGGCTTGCAAACTATGGCTACACCTTC.